The source of this T cell receptor beta chain is a study of CD8+ T cells in alopecia areata. Extracted RNA was reverse transcribed, and the resulting cDNA served as sequencing template. Assay: immunoSEQ multiplex PCR; the TCRdb copy retains only in-frame clones and omits some. The profile covers about 150,000 clones, with 40% to 65% appearing a single time and just under 20% taken by the ten largest. Germline CDR1 and CDR2: SNHLY and FYNNEI. The CDR3 sequence is 16 residues long. Trimming took 3 bases from V and 7 from J; bases not matched to a gene: 7. The chain employs TRBV2 and TRBJ2-1; 12 nucleotides match TRBD2. The starting material was CD8+ T cells sorted from blood, obtained at week 0. The TCR comes from a human donor with alopecia areata. The DNA for the CDR3 is TGTGCCAGCAGTGACCCTAGCGGGGGGGCTCGTAATGAGCAGTTCTTC. This translates into CASSDPSGGARNEQFF.